A selection of T cell receptor beta chains follows, all from one sample in a study of blood T cell repertoires in COVID-19. Using immunoSEQ multiplex PCR, the repertoire was profiled, and TCRdb retains in-frame clones only, with some absent. The sample contains about 80,000 clones, about 87% of which appear only once. Sequenced sample: peripheral blood. The receptors here all came from a woman at least 80 years old with acute or convalescent COVID-19. Both conserved end residues are part of each CDR3. The D gene is left open where the match is weak. Clone size, where shown, is once, few, many, or a class for clones that have expanded.

DNA | CDR3 | size | D | V | length | J
TGTGCCAGCAGTGAGGGGGGTGCCCAAAACACTGAAGCTTTCTTT | CASSEGGAQNTEAFF | NA | NA | TRBV2 | 15 | TRBJ1-1
TGTGCCAGCAGCTCCCTCGTAGCAGATACGCAGTATTTT | CASSSLVADTQYF | NA | NA | TRBV7-8 | 13 | TRBJ2-3
TGTGCCAGCAGCCCGACCGGGACAGGGCCCCAGCCCCAGCATTTT | CASSPTGTGPQPQHF | NA | TRBD1 | TRBV9 | 15 | TRBJ1-5
TGCGCCAGCAGCCAAGATCTAGTTCAGGACACGGAAAAACTGTTTTTT | CASSQDLVQDTEKLFF | once | NA | TRBV4-1 | 16 | TRBJ1-4
TGTGCCACCCGGGGGAATTTTGGGATCGACGAGCAGTACTTC | CATRGNFGIDEQYF | NA | NA | TRBV6-5 | 14 | TRBJ2-7
TGCGCCAGCAGCCAGAACCCAGGCTCTGGAAACACCATATATTTT | CASSQNPGSGNTIYF | NA | NA | TRBV4-1 | 15 | TRBJ1-3
TGTGCCAGCAGCCCCCCGACGGGACAAAAAGAGACCCAGTACTTC | CASSPPTGQKETQYF | NA | NA | TRBV7-8 | 15 | TRBJ2-5
TGTGCCTGGAGTAGCGGGGCTTACGAGCAGTACTTC | CAWSSGAYEQYF | NA | TRBD2 | TRBV30 | 12 | TRBJ2-7
TGTGCCAGCAGCTTGGATAGCGGGGGGGTAGATACGCAGTATTTT | CASSLDSGGVDTQYF | NA | TRBD2 | TRBV5-5 | 15 | TRBJ2-3
TGTGCCTGGAGTGGAGGCCCCCCCGGCGATACGCAGTATTTT | CAWSGGPPGDTQYF | NA | NA | TRBV30 | 14 | TRBJ2-3
TGTGCCAGCAGTTCTAGCGGGAGCGGCTACAATGAGCAGTTCTTC | CASSSSGSGYNEQFF | once | TRBD2 | TRBV11-2 | 15 | TRBJ2-1
TGTGCCTGGGGGGGGACAGGGGGACAAGAGACCCAGTACTTC | CAWGGTGGQETQYF | NA | TRBD1 | TRBV30 | 14 | TRBJ2-5
TGCAGCGCCGGACTAGCGGTTGTTCAAGAGACCCAGTACTTC | CSAGLAVVQETQYF | NA | TRBD2 | TRBV29-1 | 14 | TRBJ2-5
TGTGCCAGTAGCCCCGGGACAGGGGGAGGCTACACCTTC | CASSPGTGGGYTF | NA | TRBD1 | TRBV19 | 13 | TRBJ1-2
TGTGCCAGCAGCCAATATGGGACAGCGTTCAATAAACTCTCCTACGAGCAGTACTTC | CASSQYGTAFNKLSYEQYF | NA | TRBD1 | TRBV14 | 19 | TRBJ2-7
TGTGCCAGCAGCTCCCGACAGGGGACCTATGGCTACACCTTC | CASSSRQGTYGYTF | NA | TRBD1 | TRBV7-2 | 14 | TRBJ1-2
TGTGCCAGCAGTGGCCGGACAGCTGGGGCCAACGTCCTGACTTTC | CASSGRTAGANVLTF | NA | NA | TRBV2 | 15 | TRBJ2-6
TGTGCCAGCGGGGTCGCAGGGGGCAAAAACATTCAGTACTTC | CASGVAGGKNIQYF | once | TRBD1 | TRBV2 | 14 | TRBJ2-4
TGTGCCTCACGGACAGTGGGAAGTAATTCACCCCTCCACTTT | CASRTVGSNSPLHF | NA | NA | TRBV30 | 14 | TRBJ1-6
TGTGCCAGCAGCCAATCCGGACAGGGGGTCAATACGCAGTATTTT | CASSQSGQGVNTQYF | NA | TRBD1 | TRBV14 | 15 | TRBJ2-3
TGTGCCAGCAGCCTTCGACAGGGATGGAACTATGGCTACACCTTC | CASSLRQGWNYGYTF | few | TRBD1 | TRBV14 | 15 | TRBJ1-2
TGTGCCTGGAGTTACAGACAGAACACTGAAGCTTTCTTT | CAWSYRQNTEAFF | NA | NA | TRBV30 | 13 | TRBJ1-1
TGCGCCAGCAGCTTGCAACAGGGGGTTGCTCTGGAGACCCAGTACTTC | CASSLQQGVALETQYF | NA | TRBD1 | TRBV5-1 | 16 | TRBJ2-5
TGTGCCAGCAGCCAATTCCGGGCGGGGGGCTACAATGAGCAGTTCTTC | CASSQFRAGGYNEQFF | NA | TRBD2 | TRBV3-1/TRBV3-2 | 16 | TRBJ2-1
TGCGCCAGCAGCTTGAGGTCCACACAGGGGTCACCCTACGAGCAGTACTTC | CASSLRSTQGSPYEQYF | once | TRBD1 | TRBV5-1 | 17 | TRBJ2-7
TGCGCCAGCAGCCGTAGCGGGGTTCCTTACAATGAGCAGTTCTTC | CASSRSGVPYNEQFF | NA | TRBD2 | TRBV5-1 | 15 | TRBJ2-1
TGTGCCACCAGCAGAGATAGAAGCAATCAGCCCCAGCATTTT | CATSRDRSNQPQHF | few | NA | TRBV15 | 14 | TRBJ1-5
TGTGCCTGGGGTGCGGGGAACACCATATATTTT | CAWGAGNTIYF | NA | NA | TRBV30 | 11 | TRBJ1-3
TGTGCCTGGGCCGGCCAGGGGGCGCGGAACACTGAAGCTTTCTTT | CAWAGQGARNTEAFF | NA | TRBD1 | TRBV30 | 15 | TRBJ1-1
TGTGCCAGCAGCTTAGCCGCCCCCGGGACAGGGTCAAGCTACACCTTC | CASSLAAPGTGSSYTF | NA | TRBD1 | TRBV7-9 | 16 | TRBJ1-2
TGTGCCTGGATGGGCAGCTCCTACAATGAGCAGTTCTTC | CAWMGSSYNEQFF | NA | NA | TRBV30 | 13 | TRBJ2-1
TGTGCCAGCTCACCCATAGCACAGGGGGCCTCAAGCACAGATACGCAGTATTTT | CASSPIAQGASSTDTQYF | NA | TRBD1 | TRBV18 | 18 | TRBJ2-3
TGTGCCAGCAGCTTAACCGGGAGGGCCTCAGAGACCCAGTACTTC | CASSLTGRASETQYF | NA | TRBD2 | TRBV7-3 | 15 | TRBJ2-5
TGTGCCAGCAGGTCTACAGTGAACACTGAAGCTTTCTTT | CASRSTVNTEAFF | NA | NA | TRBV28 | 13 | TRBJ1-1
TGTGCCTGGAGTGGGGGACTAGCGGGAGGACGCAATGAGCAGTTCTTC | CAWSGGLAGGRNEQFF | NA | TRBD2 | TRBV30 | 16 | TRBJ2-1
TGTGCCAGCTCACCGGGACTAGACAATGAGCAGTTCTTC | CASSPGLDNEQFF | NA | TRBD2 | TRBV18 | 13 | TRBJ2-1
TGTGCCAGCAGCCCGGACAGTAGCAATCAGCCCCAGCATTTT | CASSPDSSNQPQHF | NA | NA | TRBV3-1/TRBV3-2 | 14 | TRBJ1-5
TGTGCCAGCAGCCAACACGGGCCGACAGGGGTCGGGGAAAAACTGTTTTTT | CASSQHGPTGVGEKLFF | once | TRBD1 | TRBV14 | 17 | TRBJ1-4
TGTGCCAGCAGTGGAAACAGTATAGGTGGCTATGGCTACACCTTC | CASSGNSIGGYGYTF | once | NA | TRBV27 | 15 | TRBJ1-2
TGTGCCAGCTCACCGCAGGGACAGGGTCTCCTCCGGACTGAAGCTTTCTTT | CASSPQGQGLLRTEAFF | NA | TRBD1 | TRBV18 | 17 | TRBJ1-1
TGTGCCAGCAGCCAGGACGGACAGGGTAACTATGGCTACACCTTC | CASSQDGQGNYGYTF | NA | TRBD1 | TRBV4-2 | 15 | TRBJ1-2
TGTGCCAGCAGCTTAGATGTCCACAGGGGGAATGGAAACACCATATATTTT | CASSLDVHRGNGNTIYF | once | TRBD1 | TRBV7-2 | 17 | TRBJ1-3
TGTGCCAGCAGCGGGGGACTAGCAAAATCCTACGAGCAGTACTTC | CASSGGLAKSYEQYF | once | TRBD2 | TRBV11-2 | 15 | TRBJ2-7
TGTGCCAGCAGCTTAAGGCAGGGGAGCTCCTACGAGCAGTACTTC | CASSLRQGSSYEQYF | NA | NA | TRBV13 | 15 | TRBJ2-7
TGCGCCAGCAGCTTGGGGTTACAGAGCTCTGGGGCCAACGTCCTGACTTTC | CASSLGLQSSGANVLTF | once | NA | TRBV5-1 | 17 | TRBJ2-6